Reported below is one TCR beta chain. This record comes from a study of blood T cell repertoires in COVID-19. Study in general: Whether acute or convalescent, the COVID-19 samples came from the United States, Italy and Spain. Nucleic acid was either cDNA or gDNA, and it came from T cells, B-cell-depleted T cells, or PBMCs.

Original handling: Nucleated cell number was recorded as an estimate derived from reference gene primer amplification. The method was immunoSEQ multiplex PCR; TCRdb's version includes in-frame clones alone and lacks a portion of them. Clone size and V and J calls were adopted from that table, with D and trimming inferred from the DNA. The sample consists of roughly 79,000 clones, roughly 89% of them appearing once. The sequencing sample was made of peripheral blood. The receptor was isolated from a man aged 50 or older with acute or convalescent COVID-19.

The chain's CDR3 is CASSLVGENYGYTF. CDR3 DNA: TGTGCCAGCAGCTTAGTTGGGGAGAACTATGGCTACACCTTC. The chain joins TRBV7-8 to TRBJ1-2; no firm D call. V was cut by 1 base and J by 2 bases, with 8 bases left in between. The CDR3 runs 14 residues. Germline-derived CDR1 and CDR2 are SGHVS and FQNEAQ.